Listed here are 2 T cell receptor beta chains from one sample, sequenced in a study of identical twins. TCRdb reprocessed the 5' RACE reads via MiXCR and lists one record per CDR3 protein. The table lists 500,000 to 650,000 distinct CDR3 sequences, about 7.6% of them singletons. These data were likewise used in another study, on yellow fever vaccine responses in identical twins.

Sequencing used PBMCs. These receptors all come from a woman aged 18-29 years in good health.

The CDR3 loop reads CASSSGRQGTSQETQYF. CDR3 nucleotides: TGTGCCAGCAGTTCCGGACGACAGGGAACCTCACAAGAGACCCAGTACTTC. The chain combines TRBV28 with TRBJ2-5, with 7 bases that match TRBD1. The length of the CDR3 is 17 residues. J lost 2 bases, V lost 4 bases, and 13 bases had no gene match. Germline V gene data show CDR1 as MDHEN and CDR2 as SYDVKM.

This clonotype was seen more than once but under ten times. The chain combines TRBV12-3 or TRBV12-4 with TRBJ1-3, with D possibly TRBD1 on 5 matching bases. Deletions cut 7 bases from V and 0 bases from J, with 19 bases between. The CDR3 spans 17 residues. CDR3 loop: CASKPTGQGYSGNTIYF. CDR3 bases: TGTGCCAGCAAACCTACGGGGCAGGGTTACTCTGGAAACACCATATATTTT.